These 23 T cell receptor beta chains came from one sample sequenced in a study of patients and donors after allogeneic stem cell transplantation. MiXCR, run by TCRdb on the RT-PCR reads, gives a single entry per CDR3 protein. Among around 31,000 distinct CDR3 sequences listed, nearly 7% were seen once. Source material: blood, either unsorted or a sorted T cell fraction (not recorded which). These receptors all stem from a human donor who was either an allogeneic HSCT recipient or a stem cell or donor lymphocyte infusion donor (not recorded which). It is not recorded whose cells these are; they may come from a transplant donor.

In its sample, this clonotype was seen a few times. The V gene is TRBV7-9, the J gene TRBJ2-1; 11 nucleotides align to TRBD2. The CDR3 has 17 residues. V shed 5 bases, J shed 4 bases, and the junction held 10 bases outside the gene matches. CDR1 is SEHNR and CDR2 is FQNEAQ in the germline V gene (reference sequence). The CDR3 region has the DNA TGTGCCAGCAGCCCCAGAACTAGCGGGAGCTTTTACAATGAGCAGTTCTTC. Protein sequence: CASSPRTSGSFYNEQFF.

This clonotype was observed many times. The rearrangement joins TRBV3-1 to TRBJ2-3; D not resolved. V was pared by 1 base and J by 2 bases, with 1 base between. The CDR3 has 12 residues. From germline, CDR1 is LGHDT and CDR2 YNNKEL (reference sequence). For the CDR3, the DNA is TGTGCCAGCAGCCAAGCCACAGATACGCAGTATTTT. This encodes CASSQATDTQYF.

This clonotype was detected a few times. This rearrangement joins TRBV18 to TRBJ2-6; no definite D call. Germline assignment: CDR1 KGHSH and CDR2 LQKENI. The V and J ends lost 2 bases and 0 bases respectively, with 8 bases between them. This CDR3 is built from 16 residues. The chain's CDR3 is CASSPTQYSGANVLTF. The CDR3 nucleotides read TGTGCCAGCTCACCAACCCAGTACTCTGGGGCCAACGTCCTGACTTTC.

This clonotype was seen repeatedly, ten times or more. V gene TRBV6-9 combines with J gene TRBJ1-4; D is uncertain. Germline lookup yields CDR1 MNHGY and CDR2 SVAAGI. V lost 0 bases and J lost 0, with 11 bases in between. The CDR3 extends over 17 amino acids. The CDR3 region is CASSYSTVLSTNEKLFF. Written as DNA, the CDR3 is TGTGCCAGCAGTTATTCGACGGTGCTATCAACTAATGAAAAACTGTTTTTT.

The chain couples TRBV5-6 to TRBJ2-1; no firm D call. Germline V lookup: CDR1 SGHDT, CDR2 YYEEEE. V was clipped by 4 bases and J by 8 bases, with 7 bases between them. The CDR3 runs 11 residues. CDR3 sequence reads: CASSQYDEQFF. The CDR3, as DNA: TGTGCCAGCAGCCAATACGATGAGCAGTTCTTC.

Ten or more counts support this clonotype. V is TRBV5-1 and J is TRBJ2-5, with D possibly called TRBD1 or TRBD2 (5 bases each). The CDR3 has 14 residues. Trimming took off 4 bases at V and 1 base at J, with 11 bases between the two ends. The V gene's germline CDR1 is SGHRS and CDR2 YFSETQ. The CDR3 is CASSGTRSQETQYF. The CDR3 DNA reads TGCGCCAGCAGCGGGACGAGATCCCAAGAGACCCAGTACTTC.

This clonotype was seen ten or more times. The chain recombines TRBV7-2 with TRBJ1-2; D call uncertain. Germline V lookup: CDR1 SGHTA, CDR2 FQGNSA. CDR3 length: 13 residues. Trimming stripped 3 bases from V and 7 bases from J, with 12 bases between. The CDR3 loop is CASSFGLGGGYTF. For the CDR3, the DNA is TGTGCCAGCAGCTTTGGGCTCGGAGGTGGCTACACCTTC.

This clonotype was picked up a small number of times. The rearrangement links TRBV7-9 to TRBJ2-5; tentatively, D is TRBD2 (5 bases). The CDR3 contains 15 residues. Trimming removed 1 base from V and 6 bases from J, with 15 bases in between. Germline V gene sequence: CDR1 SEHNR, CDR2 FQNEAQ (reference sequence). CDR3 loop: CASSLVSSTWQTQYF. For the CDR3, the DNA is TGTGCCAGCAGCTTAGTTTCTAGCACGTGGCAGACCCAGTACTTC. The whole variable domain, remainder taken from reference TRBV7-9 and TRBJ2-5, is DTGVSQNPRHKITKRGQNVTFRCDPISEHNRLYWYRQTLGQGPEFLTYFQNEAQLEKSRLLSDRFSAERPKGSFSTLEIQRTEQGDSAMYLCASSLVSSTWQTQYFGPGTRLLVL.

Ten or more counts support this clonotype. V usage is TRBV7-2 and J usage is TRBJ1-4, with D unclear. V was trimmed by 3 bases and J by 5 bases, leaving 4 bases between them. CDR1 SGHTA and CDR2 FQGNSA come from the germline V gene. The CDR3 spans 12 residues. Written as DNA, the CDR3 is TGTGCCAGCAGCTTCCCCAATGAAAAACTGTTTTTT. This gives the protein CASSFPNEKLFF.

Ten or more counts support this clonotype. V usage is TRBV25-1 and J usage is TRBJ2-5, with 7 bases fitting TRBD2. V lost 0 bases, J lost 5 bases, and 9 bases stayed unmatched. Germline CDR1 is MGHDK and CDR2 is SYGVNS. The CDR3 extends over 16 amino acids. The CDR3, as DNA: TGTGCCAGCAGTGAATATGGGTCGCGGGAGCGGGAGACCCAGTACTTC. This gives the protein CASSEYGSRERETQYF.

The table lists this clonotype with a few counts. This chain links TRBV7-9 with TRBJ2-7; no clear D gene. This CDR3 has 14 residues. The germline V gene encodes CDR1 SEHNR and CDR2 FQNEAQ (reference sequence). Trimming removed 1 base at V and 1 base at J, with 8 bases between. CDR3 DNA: TGTGCCAGCAGCTTAGACGTTATGTCCTACGAGCAGTACTTC. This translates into CASSLDVMSYEQYF.

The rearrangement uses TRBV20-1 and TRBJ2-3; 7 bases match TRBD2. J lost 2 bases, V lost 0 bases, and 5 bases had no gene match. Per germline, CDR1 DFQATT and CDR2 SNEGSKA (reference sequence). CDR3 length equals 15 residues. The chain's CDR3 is CSARDRGRLTDTQYF. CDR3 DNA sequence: TGCAGTGCTAGAGATCGCGGGAGACTCACAGATACGCAGTATTTT.

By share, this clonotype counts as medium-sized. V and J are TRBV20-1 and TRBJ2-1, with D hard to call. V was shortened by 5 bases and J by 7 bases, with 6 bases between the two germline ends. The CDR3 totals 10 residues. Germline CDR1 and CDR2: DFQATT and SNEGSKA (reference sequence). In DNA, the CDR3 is TGCAGTGCTGGCCGAAATGAGCAGTTCTTC. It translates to CSAGRNEQFF.

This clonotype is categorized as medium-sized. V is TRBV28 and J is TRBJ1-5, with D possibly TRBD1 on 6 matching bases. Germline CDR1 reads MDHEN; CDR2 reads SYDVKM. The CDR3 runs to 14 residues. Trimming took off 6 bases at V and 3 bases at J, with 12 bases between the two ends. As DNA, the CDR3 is TGTGCCAGCAGCTTGACAGGAATCAATCAGCCCCAGCATTTT. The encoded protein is CASSLTGINQPQHF.

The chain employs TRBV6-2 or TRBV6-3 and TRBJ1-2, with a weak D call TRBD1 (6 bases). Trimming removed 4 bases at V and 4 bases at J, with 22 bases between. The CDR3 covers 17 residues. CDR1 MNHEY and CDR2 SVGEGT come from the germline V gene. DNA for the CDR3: TGTGCCAGCAGTTCGGACCTGTGGGACACCCCCGTCTATGGCTACACCTTC. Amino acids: CASSSDLWDTPVYGYTF.

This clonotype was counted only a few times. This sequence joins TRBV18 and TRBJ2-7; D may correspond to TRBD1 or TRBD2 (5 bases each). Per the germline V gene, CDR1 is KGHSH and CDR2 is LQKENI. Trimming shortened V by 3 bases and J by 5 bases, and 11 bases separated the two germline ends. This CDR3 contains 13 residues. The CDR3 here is CASSPGTPNEQYF. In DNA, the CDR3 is TGTGCCAGCTCACCCGGGACCCCCAACGAGCAGTACTTC.

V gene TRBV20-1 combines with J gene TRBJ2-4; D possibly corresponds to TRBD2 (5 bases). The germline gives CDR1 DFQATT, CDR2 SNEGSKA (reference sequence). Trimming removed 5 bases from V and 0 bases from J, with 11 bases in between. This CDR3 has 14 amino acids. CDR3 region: CSAQDYLAKNIQYF. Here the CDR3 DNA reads TGCAGTGCTCAAGACTACTTAGCCAAAAACATTCAGTACTTC.

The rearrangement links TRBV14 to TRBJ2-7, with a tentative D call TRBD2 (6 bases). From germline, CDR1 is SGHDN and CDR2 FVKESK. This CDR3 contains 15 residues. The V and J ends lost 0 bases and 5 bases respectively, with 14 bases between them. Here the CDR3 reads CASSQEAPGVDEQYF. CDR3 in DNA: TGTGCCAGCAGCCAAGAAGCCCCGGGGGTGGACGAGCAGTACTTC. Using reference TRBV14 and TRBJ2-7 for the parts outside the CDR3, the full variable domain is EAGVTQFPSHSVIEKGQTVTLRCDPISGHDNLYWYRRVMGKEIKFLLHFVKESKQDESGMPNNRFLAERTGGTYSTLKVQPAELEDSGVYFCASSQEAPGVDEQYFGPGTRLTVT.

CDR3 loop: CASSRDLNTGELFF. As DNA, the CDR3 is TGTGCCAGCAGTCGGGACTTAAACACCGGGGAGCTGTTTTTT. The rearrangement joins TRBV28 to TRBJ2-2; D possibly corresponds to TRBD2 (6 bases). This CDR3 has 14 residues. V lost 5 bases to trimming and J lost 2 bases, with 9 bases between them. Germline V lookup: CDR1 MDHEN, CDR2 SYDVKM.

The CDR3 sequence is CATRPTGRDNEQFF. CDR3 in DNA: TGTGCCACCCGTCCGACAGGGAGGGACAATGAGCAGTTCTTC. This chain uses TRBV10-3 with TRBJ2-1, with D perhaps TRBD1 or TRBD2 (7 bases each). Germline CDR1 reads ENHRY; CDR2 reads SYGVKD. V lost 10 bases to trimming and J lost 5 bases, with 18 bases between them. This CDR3 is 14 amino acids long.

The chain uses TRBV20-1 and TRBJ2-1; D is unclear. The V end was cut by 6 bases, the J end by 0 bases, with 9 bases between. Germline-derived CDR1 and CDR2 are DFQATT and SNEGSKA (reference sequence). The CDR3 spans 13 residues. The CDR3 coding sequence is TGCAGTGCCTACTCGAGCTCCTACAATGAGCAGTTCTTC. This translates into CSAYSSSYNEQFF.

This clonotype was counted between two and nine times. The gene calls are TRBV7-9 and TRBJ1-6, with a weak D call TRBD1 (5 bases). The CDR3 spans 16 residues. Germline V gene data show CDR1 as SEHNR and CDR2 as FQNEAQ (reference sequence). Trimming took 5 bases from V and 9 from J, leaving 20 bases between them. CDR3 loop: CASSAGGGRGFSPLHF. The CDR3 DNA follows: TGTGCCAGCAGCGCCGGCGGGGGTCGCGGGTTTTCACCCCTCCACTTT.

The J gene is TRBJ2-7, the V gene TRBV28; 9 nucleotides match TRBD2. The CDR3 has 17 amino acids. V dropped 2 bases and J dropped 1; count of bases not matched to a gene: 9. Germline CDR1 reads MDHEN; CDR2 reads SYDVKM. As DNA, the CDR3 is TGTGCCAGCAGTTTAGATCTGAAACTAGCGGGTTCCTACGAGCAGTACTTC. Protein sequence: CASSLDLKLAGSYEQYF.